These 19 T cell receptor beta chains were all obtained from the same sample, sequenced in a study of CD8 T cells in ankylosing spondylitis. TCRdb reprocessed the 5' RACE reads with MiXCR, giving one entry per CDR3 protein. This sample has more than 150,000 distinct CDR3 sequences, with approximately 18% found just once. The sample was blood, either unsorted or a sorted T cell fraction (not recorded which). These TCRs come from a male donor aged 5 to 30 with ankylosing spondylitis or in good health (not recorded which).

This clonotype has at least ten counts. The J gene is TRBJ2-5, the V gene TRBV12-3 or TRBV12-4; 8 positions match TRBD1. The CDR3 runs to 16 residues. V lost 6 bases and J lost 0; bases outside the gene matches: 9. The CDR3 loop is CASSFARTGYQETQYF. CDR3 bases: TGTGCCAGCAGCTTTGCGAGGACAGGGTACCAAGAGACCCAGTACTTC.

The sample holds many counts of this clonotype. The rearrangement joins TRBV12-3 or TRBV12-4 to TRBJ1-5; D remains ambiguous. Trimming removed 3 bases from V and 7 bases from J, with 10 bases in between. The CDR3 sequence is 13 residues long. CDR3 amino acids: CASSFQLGQPQHF. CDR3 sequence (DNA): TGTGCCAGCAGTTTCCAGCTCGGACAGCCCCAGCATTTT.

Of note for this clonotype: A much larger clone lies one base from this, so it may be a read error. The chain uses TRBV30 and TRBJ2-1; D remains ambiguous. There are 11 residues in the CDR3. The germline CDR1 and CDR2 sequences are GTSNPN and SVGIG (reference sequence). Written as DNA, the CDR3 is TGTGCCTGGAGAAGATACAATGACCAGTTCTTC. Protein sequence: CAWRRYNDQFF.

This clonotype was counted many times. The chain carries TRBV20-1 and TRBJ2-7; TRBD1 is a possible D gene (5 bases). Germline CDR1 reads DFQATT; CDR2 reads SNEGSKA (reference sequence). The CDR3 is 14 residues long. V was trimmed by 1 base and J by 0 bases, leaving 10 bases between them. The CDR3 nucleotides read TGCAGTGCTAGAGGTACAGGATTCTCCTACGAGCAGTACGTC. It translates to CSARGTGFSYEQYV.

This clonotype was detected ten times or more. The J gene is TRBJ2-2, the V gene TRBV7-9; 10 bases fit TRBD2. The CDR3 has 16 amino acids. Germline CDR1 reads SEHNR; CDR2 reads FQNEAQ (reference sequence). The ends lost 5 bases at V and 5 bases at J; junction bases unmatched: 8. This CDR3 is CASSPPGTSATGELFF. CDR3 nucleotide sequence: TGTGCCAGCAGCCCACCCGGGACTAGCGCGACCGGGGAGCTGTTTTTT.

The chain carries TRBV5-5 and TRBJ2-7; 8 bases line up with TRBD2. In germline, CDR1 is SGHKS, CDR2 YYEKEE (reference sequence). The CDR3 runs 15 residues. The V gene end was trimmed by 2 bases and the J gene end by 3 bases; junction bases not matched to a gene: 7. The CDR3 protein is CASSLASGSIYEQYV. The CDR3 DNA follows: TGTGCCAGCAGCTTAGCCAGCGGGAGTATCTACGAGCAGTACGTC.

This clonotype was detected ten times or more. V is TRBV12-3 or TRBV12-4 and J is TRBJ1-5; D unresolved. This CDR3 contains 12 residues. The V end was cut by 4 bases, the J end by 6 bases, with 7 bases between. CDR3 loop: CASSSVIQPQHF. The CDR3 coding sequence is TGTGCCAGCAGTTCCGTAATTCAGCCCCAGCATTTT.

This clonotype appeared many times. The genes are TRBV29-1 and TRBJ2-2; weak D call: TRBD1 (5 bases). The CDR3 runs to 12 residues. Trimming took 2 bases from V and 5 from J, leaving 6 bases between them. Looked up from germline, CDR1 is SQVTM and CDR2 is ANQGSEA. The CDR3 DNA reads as TGCAGCGTTGAATCAGGGACCGGGGAGCTGTTTTTT. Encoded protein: CSVESGTGELFF.

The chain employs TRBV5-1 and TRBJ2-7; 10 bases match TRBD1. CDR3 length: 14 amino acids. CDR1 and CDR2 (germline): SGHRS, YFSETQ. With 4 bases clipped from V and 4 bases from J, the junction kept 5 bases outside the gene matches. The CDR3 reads CASSGQGDMYEQYF. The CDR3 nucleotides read TGCGCCAGCAGCGGACAGGGGGATATGTACGAGCAGTACTTC.

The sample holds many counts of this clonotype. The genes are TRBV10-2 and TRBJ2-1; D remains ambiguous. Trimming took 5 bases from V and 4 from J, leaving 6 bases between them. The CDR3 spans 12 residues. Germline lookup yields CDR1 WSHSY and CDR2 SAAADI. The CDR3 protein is CASSQIYNEQFF. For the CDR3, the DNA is TGCGCCAGCAGTCAGATTTACAATGAGCAGTTCTTC.

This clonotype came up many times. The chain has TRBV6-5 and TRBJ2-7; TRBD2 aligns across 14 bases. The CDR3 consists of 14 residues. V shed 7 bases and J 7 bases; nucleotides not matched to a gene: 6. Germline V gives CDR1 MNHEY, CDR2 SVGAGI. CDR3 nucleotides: TGTGCCAGCAACAGACTAGCGGGAGGGATGGAGCAGTACTTC. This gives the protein CASNRLAGGMEQYF.

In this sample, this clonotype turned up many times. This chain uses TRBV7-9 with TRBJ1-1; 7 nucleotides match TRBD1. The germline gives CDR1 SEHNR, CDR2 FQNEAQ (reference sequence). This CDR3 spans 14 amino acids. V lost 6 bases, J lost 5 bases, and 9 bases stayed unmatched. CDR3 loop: CASSSDREGTEAFF. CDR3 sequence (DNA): TGTGCCAGCAGTTCTGACAGGGAGGGGACTGAAGCTTTCTTT.

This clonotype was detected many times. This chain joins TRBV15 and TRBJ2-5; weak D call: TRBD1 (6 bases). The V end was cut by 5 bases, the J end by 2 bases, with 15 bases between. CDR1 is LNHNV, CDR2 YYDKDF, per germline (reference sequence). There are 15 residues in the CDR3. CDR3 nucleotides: TGTGCCACCAGCTCCCCAGGGGATCCTCAAGAGACCCAGTACTTC. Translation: CATSSPGDPQETQYF.

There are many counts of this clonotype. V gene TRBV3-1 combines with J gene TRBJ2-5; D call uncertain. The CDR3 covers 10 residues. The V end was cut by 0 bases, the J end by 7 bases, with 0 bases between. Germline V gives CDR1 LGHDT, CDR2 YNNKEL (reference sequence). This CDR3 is CASSQETQYF. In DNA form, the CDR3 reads TGTGCCAGCAGCCAAGAGACCCAGTACTTC.

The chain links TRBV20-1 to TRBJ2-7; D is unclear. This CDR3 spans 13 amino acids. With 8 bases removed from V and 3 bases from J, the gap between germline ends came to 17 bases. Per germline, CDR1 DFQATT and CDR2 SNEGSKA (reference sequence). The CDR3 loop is CSTRRDGVYEQYV. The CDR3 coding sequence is TGCAGTACCCGGCGCGACGGAGTCTACGAGCAGTACGTC.

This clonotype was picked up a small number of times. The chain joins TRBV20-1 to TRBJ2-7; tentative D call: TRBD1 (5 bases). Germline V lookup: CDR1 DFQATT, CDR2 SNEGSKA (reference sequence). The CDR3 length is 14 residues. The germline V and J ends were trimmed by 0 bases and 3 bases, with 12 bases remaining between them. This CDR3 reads CSARDGDRIYEQYF. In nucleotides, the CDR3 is TGCAGTGCTAGAGACGGTGACAGAATCTACGAGCAGTACTTC.

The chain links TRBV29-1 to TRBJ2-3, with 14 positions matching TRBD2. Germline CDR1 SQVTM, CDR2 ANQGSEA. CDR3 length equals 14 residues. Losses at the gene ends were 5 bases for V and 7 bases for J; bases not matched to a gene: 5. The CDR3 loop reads CSVSGTSGRNTQYF. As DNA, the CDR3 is TGCAGCGTTTCCGGGACTAGCGGGAGAAATACGCAGTATTTT.

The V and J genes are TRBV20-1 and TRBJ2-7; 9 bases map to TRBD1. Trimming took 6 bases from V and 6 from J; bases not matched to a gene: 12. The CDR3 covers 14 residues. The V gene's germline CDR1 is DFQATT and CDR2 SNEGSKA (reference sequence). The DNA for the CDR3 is TGCAGTGCAGTCGGGACAGGGCTACTGGGCGAGCAGTACGTC. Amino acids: CSAVGTGLLGEQYV.

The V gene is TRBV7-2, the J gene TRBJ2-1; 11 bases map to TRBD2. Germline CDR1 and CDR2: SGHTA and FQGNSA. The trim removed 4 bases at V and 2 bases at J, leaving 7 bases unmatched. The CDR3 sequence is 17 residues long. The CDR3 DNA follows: TGTGCCAGCAGCTCAGGGACTAGCGGAGGTGCCTACAATGAGCAGTTCTTC. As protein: CASSSGTSGGAYNEQFF.